A single sample gave rise to the 9 T cell receptor beta chains below, sequenced in a study of immune characterization of retroperitoneal liposarcoma. Each CDR3 protein is one row after TCRdb ran MiXCR on the PCR reads. The sample comprises around 20,000 distinct CDR3 sequences, 37% of which are singletons, and less than 8.5% rests with the top ten. Material for sequencing was blood. Receptors were obtained from a male donor with retroperitoneal liposarcoma.

There are many counts of this clonotype. The chain links TRBV6-1 to TRBJ2-1; 8 bases agree with TRBD2. V was pared by 3 bases and J by 6 bases, with 4 bases of the junction left unmatched. CDR1 MNHNS and CDR2 SASEGT come from the germline V gene. The CDR3 has 14 amino acids. CDR3 loop: CASSESGGVNEQFF. The CDR3 coding sequence is TGTGCCAGCAGTGAGAGCGGGGGTGTCAATGAGCAGTTCTTC.

In this sample, this clonotype turned up many times. The gene calls are TRBV6-1 and TRBJ2-1; 14 bases are shared with TRBD2. The trim removed 5 bases at V and 9 bases at J, leaving 6 bases unmatched. The CDR3 spans 15 residues. Germline loops: CDR1 MNHNS, CDR2 SASEGT. CDR3 residues: CASSSGTSGSAEQFF. The CDR3 region has the DNA TGTGCCAGCAGTTCCGGGACTAGCGGGAGCGCTGAGCAGTTCTTC.

This clonotype is labeled medium-sized. J is TRBJ2-7 and V is TRBV7-2, with D uncertain. Trimming took off 1 base at V and 4 bases at J, with 5 bases between the two ends. Germline values: CDR1 SGHTA, CDR2 FQGNSA. This CDR3 has 12 residues. DNA of the CDR3: TGTGCCAGCAGCTTAGGATATTACGAGCAGTACTTC. Residues: CASSLGYYEQYF.

The rearrangement joins TRBV6-1 to TRBJ2-3, with D perhaps given as TRBD1 or TRBD2 (5 bases each). Germline CDR1 is MNHNS and CDR2 is SASEGT. The V gene lost 10 bases and the J gene lost 0 bases, with 11 bases spanning the gap. CDR3 size: 13 residues. The CDR3 reads CATGTESTDTQYF. The CDR3, as DNA: TGTGCCACCGGGACGGAGAGCACAGATACGCAGTATTTT.

The gene calls are TRBV6-1 and TRBJ2-4, with 10 bases lining up with TRBD2. Near its end, the DNA agrees better with TRBJ2-1, so the J call may be wrong. Germline V gene sequence: CDR1 MNHNS, CDR2 SASEGT. The CDR3 has 16 residues. The CDR3 loop is CASSERVLAGVNEQFF. The DNA for the CDR3 is TGTGCCAGCAGTGAAAGGGTGCTAGCGGGAGTGAATGAGCAGTTCTTC.

This clonotype was detected only a few times. The rearrangement joins TRBV4-2 to TRBJ2-1; 8 positions match TRBD2. Trimming cost V 8 bases and J 7 bases; bases outside gene matches: 13. The CDR3 contains 15 residues. The germline gives CDR1 LGHNA, CDR2 YNFKEQ. CDR3 in amino acids: CASGGASGLRNEQFF. The CDR3 nucleotides are TGTGCCAGCGGGGGTGCTAGCGGGTTAAGGAATGAGCAGTTCTTC.

As for this clonotype: A junction boundary mismatches the germline segment, possibly from a read error. V and J are TRBV7-8 and TRBJ2-4; 7 bases line up with TRBD1. The J call may be mistaken, given a closer DNA end match to TRBJ2-5. This CDR3 has 15 residues. CDR1 and CDR2 from the germline V gene are SGHVS and FQNEAQ. CDR3 residues: CVSSQIGTAQETQYF. For the CDR3, the DNA is TGTGTCAGCAGCCAAATCGGGACAGCGCAAGAGACCCAGTACTTC.

In its sample, this clonotype is large. DNA of the CDR3: TGTGCCAGCAGCCCCCCTTTCGGGCGGGGCGAGGGGGAGACCCAGTACTTC. It is translated as CASSPPFGRGEGETQYF. The chain joins TRBV7-6 to TRBJ2-5, with TRBD2 as a possible D gene (6 bases). The germline V and J ends were trimmed by 5 bases and 5 bases, with 24 bases remaining between them. The CDR3 contains 17 residues. Germline values: CDR1 SGHVS, CDR2 FNYEAQ.

The chain employs TRBV11-3 and TRBJ2-7; perhaps TRBD1 as D (6 bases). The CDR3 extends over 14 amino acids. V dropped 3 bases and J dropped 2 bases, with 11 bases sitting between them. Looked up from germline, CDR1 is SGHNT and CDR2 is YENEEA. The CDR3 DNA reads TGTGCCAGCAGCTTGTTCAGGGGCGCCTACGAGCAGTACTTC. Encoded protein: CASSLFRGAYEQYF.